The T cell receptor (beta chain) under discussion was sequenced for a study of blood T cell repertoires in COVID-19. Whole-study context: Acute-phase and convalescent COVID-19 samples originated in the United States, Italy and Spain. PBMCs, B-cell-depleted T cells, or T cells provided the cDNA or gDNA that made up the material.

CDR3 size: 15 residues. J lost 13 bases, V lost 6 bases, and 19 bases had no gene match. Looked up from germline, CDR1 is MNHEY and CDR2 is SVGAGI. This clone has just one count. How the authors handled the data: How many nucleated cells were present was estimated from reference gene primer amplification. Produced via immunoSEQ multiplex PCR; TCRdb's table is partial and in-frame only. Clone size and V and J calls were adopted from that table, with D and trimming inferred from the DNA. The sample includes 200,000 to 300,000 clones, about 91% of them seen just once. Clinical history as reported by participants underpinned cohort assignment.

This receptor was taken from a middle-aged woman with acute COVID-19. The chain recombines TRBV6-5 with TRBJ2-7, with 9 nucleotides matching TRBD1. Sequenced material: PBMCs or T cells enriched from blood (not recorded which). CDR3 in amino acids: CASSREGIGTGLLYF. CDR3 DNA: TGTGCCAGCAGCCGCGAGGGAATCGGGACAGGGCTCCTCTACTTC.